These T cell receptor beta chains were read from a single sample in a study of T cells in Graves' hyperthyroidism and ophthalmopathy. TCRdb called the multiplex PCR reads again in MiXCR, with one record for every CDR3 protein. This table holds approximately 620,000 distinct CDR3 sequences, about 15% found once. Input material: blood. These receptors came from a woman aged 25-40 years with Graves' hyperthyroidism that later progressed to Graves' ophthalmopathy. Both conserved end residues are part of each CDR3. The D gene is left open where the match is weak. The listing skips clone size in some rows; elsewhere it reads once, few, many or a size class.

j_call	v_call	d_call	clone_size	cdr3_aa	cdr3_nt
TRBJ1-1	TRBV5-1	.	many	CASSFEDRNTEAFF	TGCGCCAGCAGCTTCGAGGACAGGAACACTGAAGCTTTCTTT
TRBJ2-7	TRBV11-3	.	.	CASSPLLPSEQYF	TGTGCCAGCAGCCCCCTCCTCCCCTCCGAGCAGTACTTC
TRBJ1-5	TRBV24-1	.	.	CATSGPNNQPQHF	TGTGCCACCAGTGGCCCAAATAATCAGCCCCAGCATTTT
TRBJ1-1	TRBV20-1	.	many	CSARDRYRGRWRAEAFF	TGCAGTGCTAGAGATCGCTATAGGGGAAGGTGGCGCGCTGAAGCTTTCTTT
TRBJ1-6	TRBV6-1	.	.	CASSPPGHEAFNYNSPLHF	TGTGCCAGCAGTCCTCCGGGGCATGAGGCATTCAACTATAATTCACCCCTCCACTTT
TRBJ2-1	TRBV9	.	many	CASSVSGVSYNEQFF	TGTGCCAGCAGCGTATCTGGCGTTTCCTACAATGAGCAGTTCTTC
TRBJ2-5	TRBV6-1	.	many	CASNRGDSGVGETQYF	TGTGCCAGCAACCGAGGGGACAGCGGGGTAGGAGAGACCCAGTACTTC
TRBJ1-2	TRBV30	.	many	CAWSVGVRYGYTF	TGTGCCTGGAGTGTTGGTGTCCGCTATGGCTACACCTTC
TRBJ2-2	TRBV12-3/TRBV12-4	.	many	CASSLGGRELFF	TGTGCCAGCAGTTTAGGAGGGAGGGAGCTGTTTTTT
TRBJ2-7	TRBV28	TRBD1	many	CASTGGPGQGPYEQYF	TGTGCCAGCACAGGGGGGCCGGGACAGGGTCCCTACGAGCAGTACTTC
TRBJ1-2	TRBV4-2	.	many	CASSQDPSANYGYTF	TGTGCCAGCAGCCAAGATCCGTCCGCTAACTATGGCTACACCTTC
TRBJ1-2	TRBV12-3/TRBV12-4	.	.	CASTPSVGQARRGGYTF	TGTGCCAGCACTCCGAGTGTAGGGCAGGCCCGGAGGGGGGGCTACACCTTC
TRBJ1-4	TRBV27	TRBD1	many	CASSQRTGVVGEKLFF	TGTGCCAGCAGTCAGAGGACAGGGGTCGTAGGGGAAAAACTGTTTTTT
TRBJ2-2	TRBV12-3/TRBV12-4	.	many	CASRYQGTGELFF	TGTGCCAGCAGATATCAGGGAACCGGGGAGCTGTTTTTT
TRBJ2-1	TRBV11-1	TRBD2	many	CASSPFGGLAGGEQFF	TGTGCCAGCAGCCCCTTTGGGGGACTAGCTGGGGGTGAGCAGTTCTTC
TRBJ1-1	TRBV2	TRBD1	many	CAGNRGLDTEAFF	TGTGCCGGGAACAGGGGCTTAGACACTGAAGCTTTCTTT
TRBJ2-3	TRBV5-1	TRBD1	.	CASSRGQGWTDTQYF	TGCGCCAGCAGCCGGGGACAGGGGTGGACAGATACGCAGTATTTT
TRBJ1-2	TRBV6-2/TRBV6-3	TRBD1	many	CASSYSDRDGNGYTF	TGTGCCAGCAGTTACTCGGACAGGGATGGGAATGGCTACACCTTC
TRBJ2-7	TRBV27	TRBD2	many	CASSSGEGEKQYF	TGTGCCAGCAGCTCGGGGGAGGGCGAGAAGCAGTACTTC
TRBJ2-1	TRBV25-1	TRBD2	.	CASSESRPLAASYNEQFF	TGTGCCAGCAGTGAATCCCGCCCCCTAGCGGCCTCCTACAATGAGCAGTTCTTC
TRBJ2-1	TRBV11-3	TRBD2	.	CASSFVAGGYNEQFF	TGTGCCAGCAGCTTTGTCGCGGGAGGGTACAATGAGCAGTTCTTC
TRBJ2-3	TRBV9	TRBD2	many	CASSASLTSGALFSTDTQYF	TGTGCCAGCAGCGCCTCCCTTACTAGCGGAGCACTTTTTAGCACAGATACGCAGTATTTT
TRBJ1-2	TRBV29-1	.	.	CSGHQTGTAAGYTF	TGCAGCGGACACCAGACCGGGACGGCGGCAGGCTACACCTTC
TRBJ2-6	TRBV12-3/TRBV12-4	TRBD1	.	CASSLTGQVKAGANVLTF	TGTGCCAGCAGTCTTACGGGACAGGTGAAGGCTGGGGCCAACGTCCTGACTTTC
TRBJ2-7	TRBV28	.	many	CASSLAGEGPYEQYF	TGTGCCAGCAGTTTGGCTGGGGAAGGTCCCTACGAGCAGTACTTC
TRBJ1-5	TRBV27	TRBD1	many	CASSTGAGQPQHF	TGTGCCAGCAGTACAGGGGCCGGTCAGCCCCAGCATTTT
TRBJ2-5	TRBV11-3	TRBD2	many	CASSLEVAGGPGNRYF	TGTGCCAGCAGCTTAGAGGTAGCGGGAGGGCCCGGCAACCGGTACTTC
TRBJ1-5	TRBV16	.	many	CASSQSAGWGNQPQHF	TGTGCCAGCAGCCAATCGGCAGGGTGGGGCAATCAGCCCCAGCATTTT
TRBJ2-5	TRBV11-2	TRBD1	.	CASSITGVETQYF	TGTGCCAGCAGCATTACAGGGGTTGAGACCCAGTACTTC
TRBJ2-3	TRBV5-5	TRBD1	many	CASSLDGTDPDTQYF	TGTGCCAGCAGCTTGGATGGGACAGACCCAGATACGCAGTATTTT
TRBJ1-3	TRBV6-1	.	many	CASLSTGVGNTIYF	TGTGCCAGCCTATCGACGGGGGTTGGAAACACCATATATTTT
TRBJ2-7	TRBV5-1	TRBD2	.	CASSPAGEGEQYF	TGCGCCAGCAGCCCGGCGGGGGAAGGCGAGCAGTACTTC
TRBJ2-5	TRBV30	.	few	CAWSKGGVQETQYF	TGTGCCTGGAGTAAGGGCGGGGTTCAAGAGACCCAGTACTTC
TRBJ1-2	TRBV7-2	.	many	CASSLTGSTYGYTF	TGTGCCAGCAGCTTAACAGGCTCCACGTATGGCTACACCTTC
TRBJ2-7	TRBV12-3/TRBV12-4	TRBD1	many	CASSLAGGHEQYF	TGTGCCAGCAGTTTGGCAGGGGGACACGAGCAGTACTTC
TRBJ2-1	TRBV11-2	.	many	CASAGSGQFF	TGTGCCAGCGCGGGTTCTGGGCAGTTCTTC
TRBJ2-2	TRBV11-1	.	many	CASSFERATGELFF	TGTGCCAGCAGCTTTGAGAGGGCCACCGGGGAGCTGTTTTTT
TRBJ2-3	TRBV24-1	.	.	CATSDFSESTDTQYF	TGTGCCACCAGTGATTTTTCAGAAAGCACAGATACGCAGTATTTT
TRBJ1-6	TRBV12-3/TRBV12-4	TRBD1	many	CASSGQVNSPLHF	TGTGCCAGCAGTGGACAGGTTAATTCACCCCTCCACTTT
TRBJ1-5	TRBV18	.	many	CASSLGQRPEPQHF	TGTGCCAGCTCACTCGGACAGCGACCCGAGCCCCAGCATTTT
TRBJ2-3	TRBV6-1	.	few	CASRLGPQVADTQYF	TGTGCCAGCAGACTGGGGCCACAGGTCGCAGATACGCAGTATTTT
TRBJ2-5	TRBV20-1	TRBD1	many	CSAGTAQETQYF	TGCAGTGCCGGGACAGCGCAAGAGACCCAGTACTTC
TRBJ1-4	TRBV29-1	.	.	CSVRRNEKLFF	TGCAGCGTTCGGCGTAATGAAAAACTGTTTTTT
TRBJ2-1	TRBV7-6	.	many	CASSLVPGAGNEQFF	TGTGCCAGCAGCTTAGTTCCCGGGGCGGGTAATGAGCAGTTCTTC
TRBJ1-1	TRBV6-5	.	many	CASSYTLAMNTEAFF	TGTGCCAGCAGTTACACCCTGGCGATGAACACTGAAGCTTTCTTT
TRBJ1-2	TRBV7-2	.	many	CASSLEVDYGYTF	TGTGCCAGCAGCTTAGAGGTGGACTATGGCTACACCTTC
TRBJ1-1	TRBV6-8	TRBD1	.	CASRTGGNGANTEAFF	TGTGCCAGCAGGACAGGGGGCAATGGGGCGAACACTGAAGCTTTCTTT
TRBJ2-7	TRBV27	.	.	CASSSGGHEQYF	TGTGCCAGCAGTTCGGGTGGGCACGAGCAGTACTTC
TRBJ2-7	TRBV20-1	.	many	CSALGSVRDSTYEQYF	TGCAGTGCTTTGGGGTCGGTGCGGGACAGTACCTACGAGCAGTACTTC
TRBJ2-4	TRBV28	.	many	CASSPPQGGGAKNIQYF	TGTGCCAGCAGCCCTCCTCAGGGGGGGGGGGCCAAAAACATTCAGTACTTC
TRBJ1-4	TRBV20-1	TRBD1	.	CSAPQGASDEKLFF	TGCAGTGCGCCACAGGGGGCGAGTGATGAAAAACTGTTTTTT
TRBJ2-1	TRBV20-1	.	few	CSALTSYNEQFF	TGCAGTGCCTTGACTAGCTACAATGAGCAGTTCTTC
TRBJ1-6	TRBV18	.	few	CASSPTGSPLHF	TGTGCCAGCTCACCAACTGGGTCACCCCTCCACTTT
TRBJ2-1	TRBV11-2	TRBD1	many	CASSYTTGQVNEQFF	TGTGCCAGCAGCTACACGACAGGGCAAGTAAATGAGCAGTTCTTC
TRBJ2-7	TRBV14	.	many	CASSRIGVNEQYF	TGTGCCAGCAGCAGAATTGGGGTAAACGAGCAGTACTTC
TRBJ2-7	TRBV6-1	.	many	CASSFTGHSYEQYF	TGTGCCAGCAGTTTCACGGGACACTCCTACGAGCAGTACTTC
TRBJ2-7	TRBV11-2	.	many	CASSLASISYEQYF	TGTGCCAGCAGCTTAGCGTCCATTTCCTACGAGCAGTACTTC